This T cell receptor beta chain was recorded in a study of blood T cell repertoires in COVID-19. Study overall: Collection of acute and convalescent COVID-19 samples took place in the United States, Italy and Spain.

Produced via immunoSEQ multiplex PCR; TCRdb's table is partial and in-frame only. The data contain 150,000 to 200,000 clones, roughly four fifths of them seen just once; the ten biggest clones take up roughly 14%. Only one count was recorded for this clone. The CDR3 is made up of 14 amino acids. The V and J ends lost 5 bases and 4 bases respectively, with 13 bases between them. Germline-derived CDR1 and CDR2 are SGHVS and FNYEAQ. The chain employs TRBV7-6 and TRBJ2-3, with D tentatively TRBD2 (5 bases). The source of this sequence is a man aged 45-60 years who had recovered from COVID-19. The sample was peripheral blood. The CDR3 loop reads CASSGLSKADTQYF. CDR3 nucleotides: TGTGCCAGCAGCGGACTTAGTAAGGCAGATACGCAGTATTTT.